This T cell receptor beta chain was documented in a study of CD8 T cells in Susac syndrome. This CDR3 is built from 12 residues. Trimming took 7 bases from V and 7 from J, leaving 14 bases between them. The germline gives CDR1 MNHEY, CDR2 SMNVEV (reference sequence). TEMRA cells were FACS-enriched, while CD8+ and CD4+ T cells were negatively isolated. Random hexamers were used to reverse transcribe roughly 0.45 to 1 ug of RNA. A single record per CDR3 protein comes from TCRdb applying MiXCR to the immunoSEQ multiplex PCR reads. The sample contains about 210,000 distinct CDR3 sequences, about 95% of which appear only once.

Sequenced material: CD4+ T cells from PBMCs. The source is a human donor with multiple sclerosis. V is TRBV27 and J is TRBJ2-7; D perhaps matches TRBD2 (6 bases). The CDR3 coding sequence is TGTGCCAGCAAATCGCGGGACGGGGAGCAGTACTTC. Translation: CASKSRDGEQYF.